One and the same sample provided the 32 T cell receptor beta chains below, sequenced in a study of blood T cell repertoires in COVID-19. Libraries were prepared by immunoSEQ multiplex PCR; TCRdb keeps only in-frame clonotypes and omits some of them. The table records under 170,000 clones, roughly 84% of them present only once. Source material: peripheral blood. The receptor source for this set is a man between 65 and 85 years old with acute or convalescent COVID-19.

The rearrangement joins TRBV28 to TRBJ1-4; 7 nucleotides align to TRBD1. The CDR3 spans 16 residues. V lost 3 bases, J lost 0 bases, and 4 bases stayed unmatched. Germline V gene lookup returns CDR1 MDHEN and CDR2 SYDVKM. The CDR3 DNA is TGTGCCAGCAGTTTCCGGGACAGCCCAACTAATGAAAAACTGTTTTTT. Its translation: CASSFRDSPTNEKLFF.

The genes are TRBV19 and TRBJ1-1; 11 bases align to TRBD1. The V gene end was trimmed by 6 bases and the J gene end by 2 bases; junction bases not matched to a gene: 2. The V gene's germline CDR1 is LNHDA and CDR2 SQIVND (reference sequence). The CDR3 length is 14 residues. The CDR3 reads CASSWTGGNTEAFF. For the CDR3, the DNA is TGTGCCAGTAGCTGGACAGGGGGCAACACTGAAGCTTTCTTT. The whole variable domain, filled in from reference TRBV19 and TRBJ1-1, reads DGGITQSPKYLFRKEGQNVTLSCEQNLNHDAMYWYRQDPGQGLRLIYYSQIVNDFQKGDIAEGYSVSREKKESFPLTVTSAQKNPTAFYLCASSWTGGNTEAFFGQGTRLTVV.

The chain couples TRBV29-1 to TRBJ2-1, with 7 bases that match TRBD2. The CDR3 covers 14 residues. After removal of 5 bases from V and 2 bases from J, the junction contained 6 bases not matched to a gene. Per germline, CDR1 SQVTM and CDR2 ANQGSEA. CDR3 DNA sequence: TGCAGCGTTTCCGGGACTACCACCTACAATGAGCAGTTCTTC. Translating gives CSVSGTTTYNEQFF.

The rearrangement links TRBV6-5 to TRBJ2-5, with 8 bases aligning to TRBD2. V gave up 0 bases and J gave up 5 bases; unmatched junction bases: 8. Germline assignment: CDR1 MNHEY and CDR2 SVGAGI. This CDR3 has 16 residues. The CDR3 bases are TGTGCCAGCAGTTACTCGGTGGCTAGCGGGCCCGAGACCCAGTACTTC. This encodes CASSYSVASGPETQYF.

This clone was found once. This sequence joins TRBV24-1 and TRBJ2-1, with TRBD2 identical over 11 bases. This CDR3 contains 18 residues. Losses at the gene ends were 2 bases for V and 7 bases for J; bases not matched to a gene: 12. Germline lookup yields CDR1 KGHDR and CDR2 SFDVKD. In DNA form, the CDR3 reads TGTGCCACCAGTGATTCCCGCCTTCGCCTAGCGGGAGGAAATGAGCAGTTCTTC. Its protein product is CATSDSRLRLAGGNEQFF.

The V gene is TRBV4-2, the J gene TRBJ1-3; 8 bases agree with TRBD1. The CDR3 has 14 amino acids. V gave up 1 base and J gave up 4 bases; unmatched junction bases: 0. Germline CDR1 LGHNA, CDR2 YNFKEQ. In nucleotides, the CDR3 is TGTGCCAGCAGCCAAGGGGACAGGGGAAACACCATATATTTT. Encoded protein: CASSQGDRGNTIYF.

The chain is built from TRBV18 and TRBJ2-7; 9 bases align to TRBD2. J lost 5 bases, V lost 8 bases, and 7 bases had no gene match. Germline V CDR1 and CDR2: KGHSH, LQKENI. The CDR3 is 13 amino acids. This CDR3 reads CASGRGGEDEQYF. The CDR3 bases are TGTGCCAGCGGGCGGGGGGGCGAAGACGAGCAGTACTTC.

The chain recombines TRBV6-5 with TRBJ2-5, with TRBD2 matching 9 bases. V was pared by 5 bases and J by 2 bases, with 6 bases of the junction left unmatched. CDR3 length: 15 residues. Germline assignment: CDR1 MNHEY and CDR2 SVGAGI. The CDR3 sequence is CASSPPSGGQETQYF. The CDR3 nucleotides are TGTGCCAGCAGTCCCCCGAGCGGGGGGCAAGAGACCCAGTACTTC.

The V gene is TRBV19, the J gene TRBJ1-5; possibly TRBD1 for D (6 bases). Germline assignment: CDR1 LNHDA and CDR2 SQIVND (reference sequence). The length of the CDR3 is 13 residues. Trimming stripped 6 bases from V and 3 bases from J, with 9 bases between. The DNA of the CDR3 is TGTGCCAGTAGAGACAGGAACAATCAGCCCCAGCATTTT. This gives the protein CASRDRNNQPQHF.

The count of this clone is one. J is TRBJ2-1 and V is TRBV2; possible D gene TRBD2, 6 bases. The CDR3 has 14 residues. Germline CDR1 and CDR2: SNHLY and FYNNEI. Trimming removed 1 base from V and 7 bases from J, with 11 bases in between. CDR3 nucleotide sequence: TGTGCCAGCAGTGAAGGCCGGGCGGGGAATGAGCAGTTCTTC. Translating it yields CASSEGRAGNEQFF.

This chain joins TRBV20-1 and TRBJ2-7, with D maybe TRBD2 (5 bases). The CDR3 length is 10 residues. The germline gives CDR1 DFQATT, CDR2 SNEGSKA (reference sequence). Between the trimmed V and J ends, which lost 3 bases and 9 bases, there was a span of 9 bases. The CDR3 DNA sequence: TGCAGTGCTAGCGCCGCGGGGCAGTACTTC. It is translated as CSASAAGQYF.

This clone was observed once. The chain uses TRBV7-2 and TRBJ2-7, with no clear D. CDR3 length equals 13 residues. V lost 0 bases to trimming and J lost 3 bases, with 6 bases between them. Germline CDR1 is SGHTA and CDR2 is FQGNSA. The DNA for the CDR3 is TGTGCCAGCAGCTTAGCGGGCAGCTACGAGCAGTACTTC. Its translation is CASSLAGSYEQYF.

The rearrangement links TRBV23-1 to TRBJ2-7; D may be TRBD2 (6 bases). TRBV23-1 is reported as an ORF; its role is uncertain. The germline V and J ends were trimmed by 4 bases and 3 bases, with 13 bases remaining between them. The CDR3 is 14 residues long. DNA of the CDR3: TGCGCCAGCAGTCTGAACGGGGGTCGCTACGAGCAGTACTTC. Its protein product is CASSLNGGRYEQYF.

J is TRBJ1-5 and V is TRBV28; tentative D call: TRBD1 (5 bases). Germline lookup yields CDR1 MDHEN and CDR2 SYDVKM. The V end lost 7 bases, the J end lost 4 bases, and 8 bases lay between the germline ends. The CDR3 runs to 12 residues. The CDR3 region has the DNA TGTGCCAGCACGGGGGAGAATCAGCCCCAGCATTTT. Encoded protein: CASTGENQPQHF.

The CDR3 region is CASSYLGSRELFF. In DNA form, the CDR3 reads TGTGCCAGCAGTTACCTAGGCTCCCGGGAGCTGTTTTTT. The chain combines TRBV7-3 with TRBJ2-2, with D hard to call. Germline V CDR1 and CDR2: SGHTA, FQGTGA. This CDR3 has 13 amino acids. The germline V and J ends were trimmed by 6 bases and 9 bases, with 14 bases remaining between them.

The chain joins TRBV5-1 to TRBJ2-7, with D perhaps matching TRBD2 (5 bases). V gave up 3 bases and J gave up 1 base, with 14 bases separating them. Looked up from germline, CDR1 is SGHRS and CDR2 is YFSETQ. The CDR3 covers 15 residues. The chain's CDR3 is CASSSDSQRSYEQYF. CDR3 in DNA: TGCGCCAGCAGCTCGGACTCGCAACGATCCTACGAGCAGTACTTC.

The gene calls are TRBV6-1 and TRBJ2-7; 10 nucleotides agree with TRBD1. The CDR3 contains 15 residues. With 2 bases clipped from V and 2 bases from J, the junction kept 3 bases outside the gene matches. Germline CDR1 and CDR2: MNHNS and SASEGT. Written as DNA, the CDR3 is TGTGCCAGCAGTGAAACCGGGACAGGGGCCTACGAGCAGTACTTC. Encoded protein: CASSETGTGAYEQYF.

This rearrangement joins TRBV28 to TRBJ1-2; a weak D match, TRBD1 (6 bases). Germline V gene sequence: CDR1 MDHEN, CDR2 SYDVKM. This CDR3 contains 15 residues. Between the trimmed V and J ends, which lost 5 bases and 5 bases, there was a span of 18 bases. The CDR3 coding sequence is TGTGCCAGCAGTCCCCCGGCGGGGGCGGGGTATGGCTACACCTTC. Translation gives CASSPPAGAGYGYTF.

The chain couples TRBV24-1 to TRBJ2-7; D is perhaps TRBD1 (6 bases). The CDR3 contains 10 residues. Germline values: CDR1 KGHDR, CDR2 SFDVKD. CDR3 protein: CGKGHYEQYF. CDR3 DNA: TGTGGAAAGGGACACTACGAGCAGTACTTC.

The chain uses TRBV5-8 and TRBJ2-1, with 7 bases fitting TRBD2. Germline CDR1 and CDR2: SGHTS and YDEGEE. CDR3 length: 13 amino acids. V was pared by 2 bases and J by 13 bases, with 9 bases of the junction left unmatched. The DNA for the CDR3 is TGTGCCAGCAGCTTTGACGGGGGGTTAGAACAGTTCTTC. Protein: CASSFDGGLEQFF.

This clone was detected only a few times. J is TRBJ2-3 and V is TRBV5-1; 10 nucleotides align to TRBD2. Germline lookup yields CDR1 SGHRS and CDR2 YFSETQ. The CDR3 spans 17 residues. Trimming at V came to 4 bases and at J to 0 bases, leaving 8 bases not matched to a gene. CDR3 coding DNA: TGCGCCAGCAGCGTGTTTGCTAGCGGGGGTAGCACAGATACGCAGTATTTT. Translating gives CASSVFASGGSTDTQYF.

The rearrangement uses TRBV14 and TRBJ1-1; a weak D match, TRBD1 (5 bases). Germline V lookup: CDR1 SGHDN, CDR2 FVKESK. The V end lost 0 bases, the J end lost 11 bases, and 10 bases lay between the germline ends. The CDR3 is 12 residues long. The CDR3 DNA follows: TGTGCCAGCAGCCAAGACCAGGGTAAGGCTTTCTTT. Translated, it gives CASSQDQGKAFF.

This chain links TRBV6-1 with TRBJ2-3, with 10 bases fitting TRBD2. The CDR3 totals 17 residues. The trim removed 4 bases at V and 1 base at J, leaving 8 bases unmatched. Per the germline V gene, CDR1 is MNHNS and CDR2 is SASEGT. This CDR3 reads CASSAGKTSGGTDTQYF. The CDR3 region has the DNA TGTGCCAGCAGTGCCGGCAAAACTAGCGGGGGCACAGATACGCAGTATTTT.

Only one count was recorded for this clone. This chain connects TRBV5-4 to TRBJ2-5, with TRBD2 identical over 9 bases. CDR3 length: 15 residues. Germline V gives CDR1 SGHNT, CDR2 YYREEE (reference sequence). Trimming cost V 4 bases and J 5 bases; bases outside gene matches: 9. The chain's CDR3 is CASSAGAGGQETQYF. The CDR3 region has the DNA TGTGCCAGCAGCGCGGGGGCGGGGGGGCAGGAGACCCAGTACTTC.

V gene TRBV19 combines with J gene TRBJ1-5, with a possible D match to TRBD1 (6 bases). Trimming shortened V by 5 bases and J by 5 bases, and 28 bases separated the two germline ends. The CDR3 is made up of 19 amino acids. The germline V gene encodes CDR1 LNHDA and CDR2 SQIVND (reference sequence). In DNA form, the CDR3 reads TGTGCCAGTAGTCCCGGGGGGGCTACCCAGAATCGGGGTGATCAGCCCCAGCATTTT. Translated: CASSPGGATQNRGDQPQHF. Full variable domain (outside the CDR3, taken from reference TRBV19 and TRBJ1-5): DGGITQSPKYLFRKEGQNVTLSCEQNLNHDAMYWYRQDPGQGLRLIYYSQIVNDFQKGDIAEGYSVSREKKESFPLTVTSAQKNPTAFYLCASSPGGATQNRGDQPQHFGDGTRLSIL.

The V and J genes are TRBV14 and TRBJ2-1, with 10 nucleotides matching TRBD2. The germline gives CDR1 SGHDN, CDR2 FVKESK. V lost 3 bases and J lost 5; bases outside the gene matches: 7. This CDR3 region has 16 residues. CDR3 residues: CASSQFLAGDHNEQFF. DNA of the CDR3: TGTGCCAGCAGCCAGTTCCTAGCGGGAGATCACAATGAGCAGTTCTTC.

V and J are TRBV5-4 and TRBJ2-1, with D perhaps TRBD2 (7 bases). Per germline, CDR1 SGHNT and CDR2 YYREEE (reference sequence). V gave up 4 bases and J gave up 4 bases, with 18 bases separating them. This CDR3 contains 16 residues. The CDR3 nucleotides read TGTGCCAGCAGCACACCCTACCGGGGGGCTTACAATGAGCAGTTCTTC. This gives the protein CASSTPYRGAYNEQFF.

This chain links TRBV19 with TRBJ1-6; D might be TRBD1 (5 bases). CDR1 is LNHDA and CDR2 is SQIVND in the germline V gene (reference sequence). The CDR3 runs to 13 residues. V was clipped by 10 bases and J by 4 bases, with 11 bases between them. This CDR3 reads CATEGDYNSPLHF. The CDR3 DNA reads as TGTGCCACCGAAGGGGATTATAATTCACCCCTCCACTTT. The full variable domain, with the rest looked up from reference TRBV19 and TRBJ1-6, is DGGITQSPKYLFRKEGQNVTLSCEQNLNHDAMYWYRQDPGQGLRLIYYSQIVNDFQKGDIAEGYSVSREKKESFPLTVTSAQKNPTAFYLCATEGDYNSPLHFGNGTRLTVT.

The table lists this clone with a count of one. The chain is built from TRBV19 and TRBJ2-1; TRBD2 is a possible D gene (6 bases). There are 15 residues in the CDR3. V lost 4 bases and J lost 6, with 16 bases in between. Germline CDR1 is LNHDA and CDR2 is SQIVND (reference sequence). In nucleotides, the CDR3 is TGTGCCAGTAGTAGGCGGGATGGCCCCCGCAATGAGCAGTTCTTC. This sequence encodes CASSRRDGPRNEQFF.

The rearrangement links TRBV2 to TRBJ2-2, with TRBD1 identical over 11 bases. CDR1 and CDR2 from the germline V gene are SNHLY and FYNNEI. The CDR3 loop spans 14 amino acids. Trimming removed 6 bases from V and 5 bases from J; junction bases left unmatched: 2. CDR3 sequence: CASRGTGGTGELFF. The CDR3 DNA reads as TGTGCCAGCAGAGGGACAGGGGGGACCGGGGAGCTGTTTTTT.

V usage is TRBV13 and J usage is TRBJ1-2; 8 bases match TRBD1. CDR1 is PRHDT, CDR2 FYEKMQ, per germline (reference sequence). V gave up 5 bases and J gave up 4 bases; unmatched junction bases: 6. This CDR3 has 14 amino acids. The CDR3 DNA sequence: TGTGCCAGCAGCGAACCCGGGACAGGCTATGGCTACACCTTC. This translates into CASSEPGTGYGYTF.

This chain uses TRBV5-1 with TRBJ2-5; 9 bases are a match to TRBD1. Trimming took 4 bases from V and 5 from J; bases not matched to a gene: 9. This CDR3 region has 15 residues. The germline V gene has CDR1 SGHRS and CDR2 YFSETQ. In DNA form, the CDR3 reads TGCGCCAGCAGCCTCCAAACAGGGGGCGGCGAGACCCAGTACTTC. It specifies CASSLQTGGGETQYF.